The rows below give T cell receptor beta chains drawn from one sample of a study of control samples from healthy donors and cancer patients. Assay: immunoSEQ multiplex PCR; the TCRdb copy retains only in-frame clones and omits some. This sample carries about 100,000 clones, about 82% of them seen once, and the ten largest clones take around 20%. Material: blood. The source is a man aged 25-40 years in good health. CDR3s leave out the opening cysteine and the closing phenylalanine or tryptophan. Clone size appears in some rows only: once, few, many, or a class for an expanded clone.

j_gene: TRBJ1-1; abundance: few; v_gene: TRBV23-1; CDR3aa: ARSGVTRAF
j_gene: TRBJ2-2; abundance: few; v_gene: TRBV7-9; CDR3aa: ASSSSGTGELF
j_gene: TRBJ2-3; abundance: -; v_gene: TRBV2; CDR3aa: ARMTRDRGWDTQY
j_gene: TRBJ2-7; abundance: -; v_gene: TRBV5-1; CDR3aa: ASSDIPGQGSYEQY
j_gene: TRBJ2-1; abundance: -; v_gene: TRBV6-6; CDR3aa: ASSRDSYNEQF
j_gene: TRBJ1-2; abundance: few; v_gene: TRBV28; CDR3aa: ASSLGTGLSYGYT
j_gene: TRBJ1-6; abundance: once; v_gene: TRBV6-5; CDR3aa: ASSYKAGGANSPLH
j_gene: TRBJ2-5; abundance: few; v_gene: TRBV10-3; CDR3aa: AISEALQETQY
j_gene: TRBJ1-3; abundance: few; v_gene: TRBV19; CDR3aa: ASTIGRGFGNTIY
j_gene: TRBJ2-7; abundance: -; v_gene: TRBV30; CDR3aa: ALDRVYEQY
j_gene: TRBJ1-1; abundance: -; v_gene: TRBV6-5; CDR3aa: ASSPRLRTEAF
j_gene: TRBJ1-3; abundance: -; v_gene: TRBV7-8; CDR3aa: ASGTGKGSGNTIY
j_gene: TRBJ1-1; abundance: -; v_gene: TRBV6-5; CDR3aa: ASFKVEGPTEAF
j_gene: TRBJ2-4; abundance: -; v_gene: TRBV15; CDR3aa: ATSREGGAKNIQY
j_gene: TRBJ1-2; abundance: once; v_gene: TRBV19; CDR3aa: ASTISETYGYT
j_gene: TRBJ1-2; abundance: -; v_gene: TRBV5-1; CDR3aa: ASSPQEDYGYT
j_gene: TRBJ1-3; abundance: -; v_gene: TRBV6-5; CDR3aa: ASSYSIGGSGNTIY
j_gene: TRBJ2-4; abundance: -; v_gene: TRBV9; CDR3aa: ASSVGGGSKNIQY
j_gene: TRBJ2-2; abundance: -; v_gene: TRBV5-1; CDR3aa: ASSFLGTANTGELF
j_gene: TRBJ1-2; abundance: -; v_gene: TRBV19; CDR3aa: ASSAQGPFYGYT
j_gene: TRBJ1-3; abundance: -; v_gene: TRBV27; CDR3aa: ASSPMGTASGNTIY
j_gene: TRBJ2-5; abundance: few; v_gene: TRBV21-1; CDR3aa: ASSKEYRGHQETQY
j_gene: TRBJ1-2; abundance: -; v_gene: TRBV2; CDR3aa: ASSERQGVYGYT
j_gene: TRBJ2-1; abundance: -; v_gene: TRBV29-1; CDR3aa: SVEDPRVSYNEQF
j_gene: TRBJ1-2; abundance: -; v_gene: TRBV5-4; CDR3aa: ASSLGQGQGYT
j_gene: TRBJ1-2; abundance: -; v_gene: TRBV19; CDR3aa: ASSIGGARYGYT
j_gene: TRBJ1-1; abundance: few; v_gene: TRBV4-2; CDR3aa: ASSRQGGYTEAF
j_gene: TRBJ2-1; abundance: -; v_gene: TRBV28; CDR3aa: ASSLYGATSGGEF
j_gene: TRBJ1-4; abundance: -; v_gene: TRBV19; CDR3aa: ASTNTLLREEKEKLF
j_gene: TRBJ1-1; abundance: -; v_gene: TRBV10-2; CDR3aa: ASTTGRENTEAF
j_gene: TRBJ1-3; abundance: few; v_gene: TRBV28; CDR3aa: ASSFSGNTIY
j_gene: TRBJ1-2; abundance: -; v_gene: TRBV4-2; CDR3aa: ASSQATVGNYGYT
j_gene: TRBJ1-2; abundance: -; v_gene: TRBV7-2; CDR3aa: ATSLPGRGIYGYT
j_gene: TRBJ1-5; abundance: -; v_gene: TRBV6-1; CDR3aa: ASSEVMRGPNQPQH
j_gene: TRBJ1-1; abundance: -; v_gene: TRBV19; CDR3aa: ASNTGVNTEAF
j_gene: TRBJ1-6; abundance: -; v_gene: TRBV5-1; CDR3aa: ASSLRSGGYNSPLH
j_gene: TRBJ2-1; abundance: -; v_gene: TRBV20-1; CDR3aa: GVGGSNEQF